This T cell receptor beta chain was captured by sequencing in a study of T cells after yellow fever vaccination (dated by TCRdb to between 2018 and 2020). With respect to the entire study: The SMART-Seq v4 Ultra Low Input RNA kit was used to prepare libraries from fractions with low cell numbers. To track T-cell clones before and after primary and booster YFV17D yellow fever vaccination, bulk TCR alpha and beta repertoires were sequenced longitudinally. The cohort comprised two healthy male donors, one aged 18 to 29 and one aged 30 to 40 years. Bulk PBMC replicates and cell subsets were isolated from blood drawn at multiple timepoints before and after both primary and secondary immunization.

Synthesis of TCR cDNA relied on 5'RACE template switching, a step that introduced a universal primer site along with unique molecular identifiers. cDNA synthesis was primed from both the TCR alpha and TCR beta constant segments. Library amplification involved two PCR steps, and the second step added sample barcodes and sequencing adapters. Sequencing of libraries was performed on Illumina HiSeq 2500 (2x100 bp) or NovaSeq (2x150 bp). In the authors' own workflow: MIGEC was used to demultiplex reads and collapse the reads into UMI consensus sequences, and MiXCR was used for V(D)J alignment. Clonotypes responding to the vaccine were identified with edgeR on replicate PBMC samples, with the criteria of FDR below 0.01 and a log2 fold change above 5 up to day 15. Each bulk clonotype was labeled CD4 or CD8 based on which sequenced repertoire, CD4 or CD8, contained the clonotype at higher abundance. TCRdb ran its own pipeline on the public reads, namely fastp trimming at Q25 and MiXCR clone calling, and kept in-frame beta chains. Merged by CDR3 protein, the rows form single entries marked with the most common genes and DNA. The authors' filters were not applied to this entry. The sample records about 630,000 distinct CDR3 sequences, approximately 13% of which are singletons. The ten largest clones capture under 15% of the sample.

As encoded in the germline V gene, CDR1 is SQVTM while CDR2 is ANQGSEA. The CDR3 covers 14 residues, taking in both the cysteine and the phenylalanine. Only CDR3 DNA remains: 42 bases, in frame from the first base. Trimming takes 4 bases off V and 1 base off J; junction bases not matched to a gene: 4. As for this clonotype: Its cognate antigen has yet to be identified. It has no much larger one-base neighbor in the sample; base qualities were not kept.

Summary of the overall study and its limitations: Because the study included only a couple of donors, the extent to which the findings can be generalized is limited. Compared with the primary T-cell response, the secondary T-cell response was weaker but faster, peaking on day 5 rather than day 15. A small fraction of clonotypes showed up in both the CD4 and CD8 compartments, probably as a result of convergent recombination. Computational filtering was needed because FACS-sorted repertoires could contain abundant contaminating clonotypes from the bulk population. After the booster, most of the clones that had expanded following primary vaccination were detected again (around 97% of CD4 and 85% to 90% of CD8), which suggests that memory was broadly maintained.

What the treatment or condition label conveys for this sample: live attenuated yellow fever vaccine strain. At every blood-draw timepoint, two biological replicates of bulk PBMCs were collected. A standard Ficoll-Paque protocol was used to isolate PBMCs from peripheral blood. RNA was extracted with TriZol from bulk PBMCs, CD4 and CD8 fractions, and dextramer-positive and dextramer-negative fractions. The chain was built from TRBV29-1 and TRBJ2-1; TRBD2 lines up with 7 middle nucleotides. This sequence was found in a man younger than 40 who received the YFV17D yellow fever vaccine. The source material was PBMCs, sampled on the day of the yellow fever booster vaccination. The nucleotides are TGCAGCGTTGTTCTAGCGGTTTCCTACAATGAGCAGTTCTTC. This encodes CSVVLAVSYNEQFF.